This T cell receptor beta chain comes out of a study of shared clonotypes between healthy human individuals. Study-level background: A few men and a couple of women, aged 18 to 49, were donors.

This CDR3 contains 15 residues. Germline CDR1 is SGDLS and CDR2 is YYNGEE. Trimming removed 0 bases at V and 0 bases at J, with 8 bases between. This clone was seen a single time. The antigen is undetermined. This sample includes further DNA sequences coding for the same CDR3. Findings and caveats of the study: The study sampled only blood, and tissue repertoires likely differ. Larger estimated richness was generally recorded for naive subsets relative to memory subsets.

CD45RO-negative cells were positively selected for CCR7, leaving out terminally differentiated effector memory CD45RA+ cells. TCRdb's table, derived via immunoSEQ multiplex PCR, lists solely in-frame clones and lacks some. Among under 2,000,000 clones listed, about 95% were seen once. Specimen: naive CD8+ T cells sorted from blood. The J gene is TRBJ2-3, the V gene TRBV9; D uncertain. The TCR sequence derives from a man aged 18 to 29 in good health. In DNA form, the CDR3 reads TGTGCCAGCAGCGTAGGAGCAGTGAGCACAGATACGCAGTATTTT. This translates into CASSVGAVSTDTQYF.